This TCR beta chain appears in the sequencing data of a study of blood T cell repertoires in COVID-19. The overall study: Material from acute and convalescent COVID-19 was sourced from the United States, Italy and Spain. The cDNA or gDNA used as material had been derived from T cells, B-cell-depleted T cells, or PBMCs.

Original processing notes: Estimates of nucleated cell counts were drawn from the amplification of reference gene primers. Produced via immunoSEQ multiplex PCR; TCRdb's table is partial and in-frame only. The DNA gave D and trimming, while V, J and clone size come from that table. The repertoire has tens of thousands of clones, around 90% of them found once; the top ten carry roughly 6.2%. In germline, CDR1 is MDHEN, CDR2 SYDVKM. The CDR3 consists of 15 residues. V lost 4 bases, J lost 7 bases, and 9 bases stayed unmatched. The sequencing input was peripheral blood. The chain employs TRBV28 and TRBJ2-2; 7 bases agree with TRBD2. This TCR came from a man in his fifties with active COVID-19. The CDR3 bases are TGTGCCAGCAGTTCGCCAGCGGGAAGGGTCGGGGAGCTGTTTTTT. It encodes CASSSPAGRVGELFF.